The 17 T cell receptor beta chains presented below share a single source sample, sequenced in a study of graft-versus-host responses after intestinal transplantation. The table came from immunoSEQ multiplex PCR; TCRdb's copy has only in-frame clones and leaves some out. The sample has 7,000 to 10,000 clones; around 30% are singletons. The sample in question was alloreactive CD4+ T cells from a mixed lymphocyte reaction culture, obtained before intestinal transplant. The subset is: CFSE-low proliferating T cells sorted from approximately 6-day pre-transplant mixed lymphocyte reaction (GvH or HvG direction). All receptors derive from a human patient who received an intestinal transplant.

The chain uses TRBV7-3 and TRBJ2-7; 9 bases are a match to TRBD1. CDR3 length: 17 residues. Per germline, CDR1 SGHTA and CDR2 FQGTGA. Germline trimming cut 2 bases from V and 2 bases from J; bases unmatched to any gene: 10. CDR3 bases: TGTGCCAGCAGCTTATCTATGCAGGGACAGGGCCCCTACGAGCAGTACTTC. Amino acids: CASSLSMQGQGPYEQYF.

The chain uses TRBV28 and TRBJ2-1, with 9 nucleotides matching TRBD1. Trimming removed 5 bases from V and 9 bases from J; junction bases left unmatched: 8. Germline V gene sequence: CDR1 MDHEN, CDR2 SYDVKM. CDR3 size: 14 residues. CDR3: CASSQNRGRVEQFF. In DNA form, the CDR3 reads TGTGCCAGCAGTCAGAACAGGGGGCGGGTTGAGCAGTTCTTC.

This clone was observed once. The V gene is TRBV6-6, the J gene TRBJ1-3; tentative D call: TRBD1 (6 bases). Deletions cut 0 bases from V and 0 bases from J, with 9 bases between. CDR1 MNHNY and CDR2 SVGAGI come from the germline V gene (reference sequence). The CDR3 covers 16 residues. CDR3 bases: TGTGCCAGCAGTTACTCGCAGGGGCGCTCTGGAAACACCATATATTTT. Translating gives CASSYSQGRSGNTIYF.

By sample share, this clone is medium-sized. CDR3 DNA: TGTGCCAGCAGCTCCCGGGGCCTAGCGGGGGGCTACAATGAGCAGTTCTTC. Translated, it gives CASSSRGLAGGYNEQFF. The chain recombines TRBV7-2 with TRBJ2-1, with 11 bases aligning to TRBD2. Trimming took 4 bases from V and 3 from J; bases not matched to a gene: 8. Germline loops: CDR1 SGHTA, CDR2 FQGNSA. The CDR3 is made up of 17 amino acids.

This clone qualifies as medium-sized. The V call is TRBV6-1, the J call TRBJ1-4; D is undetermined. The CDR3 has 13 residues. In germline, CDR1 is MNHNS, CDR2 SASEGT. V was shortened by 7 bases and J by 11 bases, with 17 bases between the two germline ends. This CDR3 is CASTYDPGGKLFF. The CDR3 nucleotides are TGTGCCAGCACCTATGATCCGGGAGGGAAACTGTTTTTT.

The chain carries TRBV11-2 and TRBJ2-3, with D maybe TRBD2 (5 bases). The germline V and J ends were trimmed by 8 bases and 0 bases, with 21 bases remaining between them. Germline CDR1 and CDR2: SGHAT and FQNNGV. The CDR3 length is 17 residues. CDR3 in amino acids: CASPPHPRSGSTDTQYF. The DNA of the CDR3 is TGTGCCAGCCCCCCCCACCCCCGGAGCGGAAGCACAGATACGCAGTATTTT. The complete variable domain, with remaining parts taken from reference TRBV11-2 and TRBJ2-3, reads EAGVAQSPRYKIIEKRQSVAFWCNPISGHATLYWYQQILGQGPKLLIQFQNNGVVDDSQLPKDRFSAERLKGVDSTLKIQPAKLEDSAVYLCASPPHPRSGSTDTQYFGPGTRLTVL.

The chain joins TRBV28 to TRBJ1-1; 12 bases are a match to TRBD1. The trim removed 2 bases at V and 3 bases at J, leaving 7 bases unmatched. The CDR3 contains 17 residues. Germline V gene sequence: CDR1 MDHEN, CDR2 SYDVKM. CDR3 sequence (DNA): TGTGCCAGCAGTTTACCACGGGACAGGGGGCAGGACACTGAAGCTTTCTTT. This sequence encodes CASSLPRDRGQDTEAFF. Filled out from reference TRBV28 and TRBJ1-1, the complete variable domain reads DVKVTQSSRYLVKRTGEKVFLECVQDMDHENMFWYRQDPGLGLRLIYFSYDVKMKEKGDIPEGYSVSREKKERFSLILESASTNQTSMYLCASSLPRDRGQDTEAFFGQGTRLTVV.

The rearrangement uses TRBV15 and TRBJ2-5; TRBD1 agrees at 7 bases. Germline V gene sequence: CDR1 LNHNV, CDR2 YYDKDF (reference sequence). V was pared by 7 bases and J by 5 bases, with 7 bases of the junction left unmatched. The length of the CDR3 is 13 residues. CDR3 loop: CATTATGMETQYF. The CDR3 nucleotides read TGTGCCACCACCGCGACAGGGATGGAGACCCAGTACTTC.

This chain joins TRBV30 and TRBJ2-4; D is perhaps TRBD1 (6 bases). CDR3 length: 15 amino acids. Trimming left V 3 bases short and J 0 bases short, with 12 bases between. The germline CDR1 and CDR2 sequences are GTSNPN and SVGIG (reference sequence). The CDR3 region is CAWRGQGIAKNIQYF. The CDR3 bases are TGTGCCTGGAGAGGGCAGGGGATAGCCAAAAACATTCAGTACTTC.

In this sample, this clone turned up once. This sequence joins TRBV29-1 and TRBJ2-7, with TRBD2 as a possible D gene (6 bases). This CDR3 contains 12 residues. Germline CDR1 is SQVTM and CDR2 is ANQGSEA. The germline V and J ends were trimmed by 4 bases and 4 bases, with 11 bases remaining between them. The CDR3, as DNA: TGCAGCGTTGTAGGAGGGACTTACGAGCAGTACTTC. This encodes CSVVGGTYEQYF.

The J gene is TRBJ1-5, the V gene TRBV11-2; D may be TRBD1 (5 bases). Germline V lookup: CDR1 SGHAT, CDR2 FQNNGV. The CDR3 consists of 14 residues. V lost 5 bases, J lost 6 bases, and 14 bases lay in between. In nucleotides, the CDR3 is TGTGCCAGCAGCCCCGACGGGGGAGCTCAGCCCCAGCATTTT. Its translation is CASSPDGGAQPQHF.

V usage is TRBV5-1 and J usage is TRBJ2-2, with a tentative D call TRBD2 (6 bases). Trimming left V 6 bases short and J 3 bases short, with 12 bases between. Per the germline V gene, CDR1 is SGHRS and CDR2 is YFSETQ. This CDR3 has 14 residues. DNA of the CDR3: TGCGCCAGCAACGGGGGAGCTCACACCGGGGAGCTGTTTTTT. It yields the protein CASNGGAHTGELFF.

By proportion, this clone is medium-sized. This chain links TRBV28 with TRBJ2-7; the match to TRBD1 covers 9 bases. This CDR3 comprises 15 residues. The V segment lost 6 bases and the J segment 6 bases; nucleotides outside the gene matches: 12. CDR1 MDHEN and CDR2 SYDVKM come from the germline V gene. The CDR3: CASSHPGTGRGEQYF. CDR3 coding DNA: TGTGCCAGCAGCCATCCCGGGACAGGGCGGGGCGAGCAGTACTTC.

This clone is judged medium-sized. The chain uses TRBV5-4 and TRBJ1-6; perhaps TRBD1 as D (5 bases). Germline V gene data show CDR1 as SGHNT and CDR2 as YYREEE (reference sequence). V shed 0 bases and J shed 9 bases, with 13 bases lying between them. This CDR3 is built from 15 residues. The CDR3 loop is CASSLDSRVGSPLHF. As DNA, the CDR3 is TGTGCCAGCAGCTTGGATAGCAGGGTTGGTTCACCCCTCCACTTT.

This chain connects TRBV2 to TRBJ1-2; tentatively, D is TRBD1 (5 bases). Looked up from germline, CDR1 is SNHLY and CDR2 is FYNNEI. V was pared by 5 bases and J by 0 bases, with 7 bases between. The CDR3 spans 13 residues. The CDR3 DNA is TGTGCCAGCAGTACGGGGGCTAACTATGGCTACACCTTC. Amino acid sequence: CASSTGANYGYTF.

In DNA, the CDR3 is TGTGCCAGCCGTAGAACCGACTACGAGCAGTACTTC. Protein sequence: CASRRTDYEQYF. The genes are TRBV6-6 and TRBJ2-7; D gene ambiguous. The V and J ends lost 8 bases and 3 bases respectively, with 11 bases between them. Germline V gives CDR1 MNHNY, CDR2 SVGAGI (reference sequence). CDR3 length: 12 amino acids.

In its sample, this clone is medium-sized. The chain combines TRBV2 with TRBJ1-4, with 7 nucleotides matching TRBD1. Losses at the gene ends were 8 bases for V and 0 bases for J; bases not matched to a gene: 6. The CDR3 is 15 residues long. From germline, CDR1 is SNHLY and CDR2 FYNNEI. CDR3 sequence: CASSGQFATNEKLFF. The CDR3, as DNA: TGTGCCAGCTCGGGACAGTTTGCAACTAATGAAAAACTGTTTTTT.